This T cell receptor beta chain was retrieved from a study of blood T cell repertoires in COVID-19. Authors' data handling: How many nucleated cells were present was estimated from reference gene primer amplification. The table came from immunoSEQ multiplex PCR; TCRdb's copy has only in-frame clones and leaves some out. V, J and clone size are taken as reported in that table, and D and trimming were inferred from the DNA itself. The table records approximately 79,000 clones, 84% of them present only once. Germline V lookup: CDR1 PRHDT, CDR2 FYEKMQ (reference sequence). The V end was cut by 5 bases, the J end by 1 base, with 8 bases between. The CDR3 totals 13 residues.

This clonotype was sampled from a woman aged 50 to 60 with acute or convalescent COVID-19. Source material: peripheral blood. V usage is TRBV13 and J usage is TRBJ1-1; no definite D call. CDR3 region: CASSARRNTEAFF. The CDR3 DNA reads TGTGCCAGCAGCGCGAGAAGGAACACTGAAGCTTTCTTT.